One TCR beta chain is described in this entry. Ranging in age from about 6 to 95, the donors were healthy Caucasian individuals from Russia. This record belongs to a study of blood T cells in healthy people across ages. V was clipped by 5 bases and J by 2 bases; unmatched bases: 6. The length of the CDR3 is 14 residues. CDR1 is MNHEY, CDR2 SMNVEV, per germline (reference sequence). Next came a second PCR, run for about 7 to 12 cycles, which used a sample-barcoded 5' primer along with a J-beta primer mix. TCRdb used MiXCR to reprocess the 5' RACE reads, holding one entry per CDR3 protein. Found here are 980,000 or so distinct CDR3 sequences, roughly 48% of them singletons; the top ten hold roughly 13%.

The clonotype originates from a man aged 25 to 45 in good health. The V call is TRBV27, the J call TRBJ2-7; TRBD1 matches at 7 bases. Input material: blood. The CDR3 coding sequence is TGTGCCAGCAGTCGAACAGGGGTCGCCTACGAGCAGTACTTC. It codes for CASSRTGVAYEQYF.